These 30 T cell receptor beta chains were sequenced from one sample in a study of shared clonotypes between healthy human individuals. Sequencing used immunoSEQ multiplex PCR; TCRdb keeps in-frame clones, though not all of them. The table records a few hundred thousand clones, 97% of them present only once. What was sequenced was naive CD4+ T cells sorted from blood. Subset denoted: CD45RA+ positively selected. All receptors derive from a woman in her 30s in good health.

The chain carries TRBV5-1 and TRBJ2-1; 16 positions agree with TRBD2. Trimming removed 5 bases from V and 5 bases from J; junction bases left unmatched: 13. The CDR3 is made up of 19 amino acids. Germline V gives CDR1 SGHRS, CDR2 YFSETQ. The CDR3 sequence is CASSGRPGLAGGMHNEQFF. As DNA, the CDR3 is TGCGCCAGCAGTGGGCGACCGGGACTAGCGGGAGGGATGCACAATGAGCAGTTCTTC.

This clone came up once. The chain recombines TRBV6-1 with TRBJ2-3; a weak D match, TRBD2 (6 bases). The germline CDR1 and CDR2 sequences are MNHNS and SASEGT. There are 16 residues in the CDR3. V was pared by 1 base and J by 4 bases, with 15 bases between. The CDR3, as DNA: TGTGCCAGCAGTGAAGGTGTAACTAGCCGGTCAGATACGCAGTATTTT. Protein: CASSEGVTSRSDTQYF.

The rearrangement uses TRBV4-1 and TRBJ2-1; D is unclear. Germline V gives CDR1 MGHRA, CDR2 YSYEKL. The CDR3 runs to 15 residues. V lost 4 bases, J lost 5 bases, and 15 bases lay in between. CDR3 DNA sequence: TGCGCCAGCAGCCCCCAAACCTGGCGGAACAATGAGCAGTTCTTC. Its translation is CASSPQTWRNNEQFF.

This chain links TRBV21-1 with TRBJ2-4; the DNA was not compared with TRBD1, the D call given in the table. TRBV21-1 represents a pseudogene. This CDR3 region has 17 residues. CDR3 in amino acids: CASSKGGQPVWRNIQYF. The CDR3, as DNA: TGTGCCAGCAGCAAAGGTGGACAGCCGGTCTGGCGAAACATTCAGTACTTC.

The chain is built from TRBV28 and TRBJ2-7, with 11 bases that match TRBD2. The CDR3 has 15 amino acids. Germline V gene lookup returns CDR1 MDHEN and CDR2 SYDVKM. V shed 8 bases and J 7 bases; nucleotides not matched to a gene: 13. The CDR3 nucleotides are TGTGCCAGCCGATCCGGGACTAGCGGCGTGGGGGAGCAGTACTTC. This translates into CASRSGTSGVGEQYF.

Worth noting for this clone: Other DNA sequences of this sample code for an identical CDR3. This chain uses TRBV28 with TRBJ2-3, with a weak D call TRBD1 (6 bases). The CDR3 sequence is 13 residues long. Germline CDR1 is MDHEN and CDR2 is SYDVKM. V was cut by 4 bases and J by 4 bases, with 9 bases left in between. CDR3 sequence reads: CASSSGQSDTQYF. CDR3 in DNA: TGTGCCAGCAGTTCCGGACAGTCAGATACGCAGTATTTT.

The chain combines TRBV29-1 with TRBJ2-3, with 13 positions matching TRBD2. CDR1 and CDR2 (germline): SQVTM, ANQGSEA. Losses at the gene ends were 4 bases for V and 0 bases for J; bases not matched to a gene: 1. The CDR3 totals 15 residues. Here the CDR3 DNA reads TGCAGCGTTGGGACTAGCGGGAGTAGCACAGATACGCAGTATTTT. This encodes CSVGTSGSSTDTQYF.

In DNA form, the CDR3 reads TGTGCCAGCAGTTTAAGTTTAACCGGGGAGCTGTTTTTT. Translating gives CASSLSLTGELFF. J is TRBJ2-2 and V is TRBV27; the D is unclear. V lost 2 bases and J lost 5, with 6 bases in between. There are 13 residues in the CDR3. Germline loops: CDR1 MNHEY, CDR2 SMNVEV (reference sequence).

The CDR3 coding sequence is TGTGCCAGTAGCAACTCCTACGAGCAGTACTTC. It is translated as CASSNSYEQYF. The V call is TRBV5-6, the J call TRBJ2-7; D gene uncertain. The V gene lost 8 bases and the J gene lost 0 bases, with 6 bases spanning the gap. The CDR3 covers 11 residues. CDR1 is SGHDT, CDR2 YYEEEE, per germline.

The chain employs TRBV28 and TRBJ1-1; possible D gene TRBD1, 5 bases. CDR3 length: 12 residues. Germline V gene sequence: CDR1 MDHEN, CDR2 SYDVKM. V was shortened by 2 bases and J by 9 bases, with 10 bases between the two germline ends. The CDR3 sequence is CASSLLAGQAFF. The CDR3 DNA follows: TGTGCCAGCAGTTTACTCGCAGGGCAAGCTTTCTTT.

V usage is TRBV5-8 and J usage is TRBJ2-3; D remains unclear. The CDR3 covers 16 residues. The V end was cut by 0 bases, the J end by 1 base, with 12 bases between. Looked up from germline, CDR1 is SGHTS and CDR2 is YDEGEE. CDR3 sequence reads: CASSLEGPAGTDTQYF. The CDR3 region has the DNA TGTGCCAGCAGCTTGGAAGGGCCCGCGGGCACAGATACGCAGTATTTT.

The J gene is TRBJ2-3, the V gene TRBV10-2; 7 nucleotides match TRBD2. Looked up from germline, CDR1 is WSHSY and CDR2 is SAAADI. The ends lost 6 bases at V and 9 bases at J; junction bases unmatched: 6. CDR3 length equals 12 residues. CDR3 coding DNA: TGCGCCAGCAGGGCGAGCGGGATAACGCAGTATTTT. It specifies CASRASGITQYF.

The chain has TRBV28 and TRBJ2-7; TRBD2 might be the D (6 bases). Trimming took 4 bases from V and 3 from J, leaving 16 bases between them. Germline CDR1 is MDHEN and CDR2 is SYDVKM. The CDR3 runs 15 residues. DNA for the CDR3: TGTGCCAGCAGTTCCTCCGGGACTCCTCACTACGAGCAGTACTTC. Translated: CASSSSGTPHYEQYF.

The chain joins TRBV19 to TRBJ2-7; a possible D gene is TRBD1 (6 bases). Germline-derived CDR1 and CDR2 are LNHDA and SQIVND (reference sequence). V lost 3 bases and J 2 bases, leaving 11 bases between the germline ends. This CDR3 is built from 14 residues. The CDR3, as DNA: TGTGCCAGTAGTATCTCCAGGGGTCCCTACGAGCAGTACTTC. It codes for CASSISRGPYEQYF.

The rearrangement joins TRBV2 to TRBJ2-1; tentative D call: TRBD1 (6 bases). The CDR3 loop spans 12 amino acids. Per the germline V gene, CDR1 is SNHLY and CDR2 is FYNNEI. V was clipped by 6 bases and J by 7 bases, with 10 bases between them. CDR3 nucleotides: TGTGCCAGCAGAGGGCAGGGGAATGAGCAGTTCTTC. Amino acids: CASRGQGNEQFF.

V and J are TRBV6-6 and TRBJ2-7, with 13 bases that match TRBD2. V was pared by 6 bases and J by 2 bases, with 7 bases of the junction left unmatched. This CDR3 is built from 16 residues. Per the germline V gene, CDR1 is MNHNY and CDR2 is SVGAGI (reference sequence). The CDR3 coding sequence is TGTGCCAGCAGGCTCGATGGGACTAGCGGGACCTACGAGCAGTACTTC. Translation gives CASRLDGTSGTYEQYF.

CDR3 loop: CASRSAVGQSNTEAFF. CDR3 bases: TGTGCCAGCAGATCAGCCGTAGGACAGAGTAACACTGAAGCTTTCTTT. V and J are TRBV2 and TRBJ1-1, with D perhaps TRBD1 (6 bases). There are 16 residues in the CDR3. The germline V gene encodes CDR1 SNHLY and CDR2 FYNNEI. V lost 6 bases to trimming and J lost 2 bases, with 19 bases between them.

This clone has only one observation. The chain carries TRBV2 and TRBJ2-7; 9 bases are shared with TRBD1. J gave up 0 bases and V 6 bases, and 6 bases lay outside the gene matches. CDR1 SNHLY and CDR2 FYNNEI come from the germline V gene. The CDR3 spans 15 residues. CDR3 amino acids: CASRKDRGFSYEQYF. The CDR3 nucleotides read TGTGCCAGCAGAAAGGACAGGGGATTCTCCTACGAGCAGTACTTC. The entire variable domain, with the rest obtained from reference TRBV2 and TRBJ2-7, is as follows: EPEVTQTPSHQVTQMGQEVILRCVPISNHLYFYWYRQILGQKVEFLVSFYNNEISEKSEIFDDQFSVERPDGSNFTLKIRSTKLEDSAMYFCASRKDRGFSYEQYFGPGTRLTVT.

The chain couples TRBV27 to TRBJ2-5; D is possibly TRBD2 (5 bases). This CDR3 region has 13 residues. Germline V gene lookup returns CDR1 MNHEY and CDR2 SMNVEV (reference sequence). Trimming pared 3 bases from V and 9 bases from J, leaving 14 bases between. CDR3 loop: CASSFREPRAQYF. The CDR3 bases are TGTGCCAGCAGTTTCCGTGAGCCGAGGGCCCAGTACTTC.

This chain uses TRBV18 with TRBJ1-1, with D possibly being TRBD1 (6 bases). V gave up 3 bases and J gave up 7 bases, with 15 bases separating them. CDR3 length: 14 residues. Germline V lookup: CDR1 KGHSH, CDR2 LQKENI. The DNA for the CDR3 is TGTGCCAGCTCACCGAATGGTGGGACAAGTGAAGCTTTCTTT. Its protein is CASSPNGGTSEAFF.

This rearrangement joins TRBV29-1 to TRBJ2-7, with 9 positions matching TRBD1. V was clipped by 6 bases and J by 5 bases; unmatched bases: 8. The CDR3 has 13 residues. CDR1 and CDR2 (germline): SQVTM, ANQGSEA. The CDR3 bases are TGCAGCGTGGGGACAGGGCCCTTCGACGAGCAGTACTTC. Translating it yields CSVGTGPFDEQYF.

The rearrangement uses TRBV6-1 and TRBJ1-1; 10 positions match TRBD1. Germline V gene lookup returns CDR1 MNHNS and CDR2 SASEGT. This CDR3 has 15 residues. Trimming removed 1 base from V and 1 base from J; junction bases left unmatched: 0. DNA of the CDR3: TGTGCCAGCAGTGAAGGACAGGGGGCGAACACTGAAGCTTTCTTT. Translated, it gives CASSEGQGANTEAFF.

The rearrangement joins TRBV1 to TRBJ2-3. TRBV1 is given as a pseudogene. The CDR3 extends over 20 amino acids. The CDR3 DNA is TGCACCAGCAGCCAATCCCGCTACTACCTGGACGGATCTAGCACAGATACGCAGTATTTT. Translated: CTSSQSRYYLDGSSTDTQYF.

The DNA for the CDR3 is TGCGCCAGCAGTCCGAAGCCAGCGGGGGCGGCAGATACGCAGTATTTT. Translated: CASSPKPAGAADTQYF. The chain uses TRBV23-1 and TRBJ2-3, with 8 bases matching TRBD2. TRBV23-1 is an ORF; its function is uncertain. The CDR3 spans 16 residues. With 4 bases clipped from V and 4 bases from J, the junction kept 10 bases outside the gene matches.

This rearrangement joins TRBV2 to TRBJ1-4; D is perhaps TRBD1 (5 bases). Deletions cut 7 bases from V and 8 bases from J, with 14 bases between. This CDR3 is built from 13 residues. The germline gives CDR1 SNHLY, CDR2 FYNNEI. CDR3 in DNA: TGTGCCAGCAAGAACAGAGGGGCGGAAAAACTGTTTTTT. It encodes CASKNRGAEKLFF.

This clone was seen more than once but under ten times. The CDR3 loop reads CASSVGGQGLGEAFF. The DNA of the CDR3 is TGTGCCAGCAGCGTGGGGGGACAGGGGCTCGGCGAAGCTTTCTTT. The rearrangement joins TRBV5-4 to TRBJ1-1, with TRBD1 matching 10 bases. This CDR3 contains 15 residues. Trimming took 4 bases from V and 8 from J; bases not matched to a gene: 11. CDR1 is SGHNT and CDR2 is YYREEE in the germline V gene (reference sequence).

The chain employs TRBV7-9 and TRBJ2-5; D not resolved. Trimming shortened V by 3 bases and J by 4 bases, and 12 bases separated the two germline ends. The CDR3 covers 14 residues. The germline V gene encodes CDR1 SEHNR and CDR2 FQNEAQ (reference sequence). CDR3 sequence: CASSFRPRRETQYF. CDR3 in DNA: TGTGCCAGCAGCTTCCGGCCCAGGCGAGAGACCCAGTACTTC.

The chain recombines TRBV5-6 with TRBJ2-7; D is possibly TRBD1 or TRBD2 (5 bases each). CDR3 length: 15 amino acids. Trimming stripped 3 bases from V and 1 base from J, with 14 bases between. Per germline, CDR1 SGHDT and CDR2 YYEEEE. DNA of the CDR3: TGTGCCAGCAGCTGGGACCCGACGGGTTCCTACGAGCAGTACTTC. The encoded protein is CASSWDPTGSYEQYF. The whole variable domain, remainder taken from reference TRBV5-6 and TRBJ2-7, is DAGVTQSPTHLIKTRGQQVTLRCSPKSGHDTVSWYQQALGQGPQFIFQYYEEEERQRGNFPDRFSGHQFPNYSSELNVNALLLGDSALYLCASSWDPTGSYEQYFGPGTRLTVT.

The V and J genes are TRBV5-8 and TRBJ2-1; 7 positions agree with TRBD2. CDR1 is SGHTS and CDR2 is YDEGEE in the germline V gene. V shed 4 bases, J shed 0 bases, and the junction held 4 bases outside the gene matches. The CDR3 sequence is 15 residues long. CDR3 region: CASSGGGSSYNEQFF. The CDR3, as DNA: TGTGCCAGCAGCGGGGGGGGGAGCTCCTACAATGAGCAGTTCTTC.

CDR3 protein: CASSLGSGSNQPQHF. The CDR3 DNA is TGTGCCAGCAGCTTAGGTTCAGGGAGCAATCAGCCCCAGCATTTT. The chain uses TRBV7-2 and TRBJ1-5; TRBD1 is a possible D gene (5 bases). Germline values: CDR1 SGHTA, CDR2 FQGNSA. V was trimmed by 1 base and J by 1 base, leaving 8 bases between them. The CDR3 loop spans 15 amino acids.